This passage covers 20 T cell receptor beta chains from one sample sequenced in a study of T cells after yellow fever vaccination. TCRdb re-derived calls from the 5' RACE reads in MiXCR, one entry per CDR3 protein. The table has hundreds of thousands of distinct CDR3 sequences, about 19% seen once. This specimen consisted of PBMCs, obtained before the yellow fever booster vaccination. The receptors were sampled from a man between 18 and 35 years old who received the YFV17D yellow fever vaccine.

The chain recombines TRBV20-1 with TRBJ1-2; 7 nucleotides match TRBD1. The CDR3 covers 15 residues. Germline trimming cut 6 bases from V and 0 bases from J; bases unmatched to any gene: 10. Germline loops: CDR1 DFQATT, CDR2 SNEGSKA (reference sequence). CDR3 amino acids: CSARQGSFANYGYTF. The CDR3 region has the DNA TGCAGTGCGCGACAGGGTAGTTTTGCTAACTATGGCTACACCTTC.

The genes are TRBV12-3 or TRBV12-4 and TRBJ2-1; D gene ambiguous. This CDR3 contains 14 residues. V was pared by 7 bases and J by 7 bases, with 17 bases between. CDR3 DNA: TGTGCCAGCATTGATCGGACCCTTCGGAATGAGCAGTTCTTC. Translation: CASIDRTLRNEQFF.

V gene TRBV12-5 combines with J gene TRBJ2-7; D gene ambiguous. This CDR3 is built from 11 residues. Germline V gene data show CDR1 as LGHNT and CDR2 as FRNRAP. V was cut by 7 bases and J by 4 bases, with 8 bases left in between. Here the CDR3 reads CASARVYEQYF. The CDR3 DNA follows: TGTGCTAGTGCTCGGGTGTACGAGCAGTACTTC.

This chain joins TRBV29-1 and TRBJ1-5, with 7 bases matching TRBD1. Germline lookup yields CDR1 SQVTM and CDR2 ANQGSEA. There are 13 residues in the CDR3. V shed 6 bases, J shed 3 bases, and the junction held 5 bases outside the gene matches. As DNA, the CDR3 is TGCAGCGTGAGGACAGGAAACAATCAGCCCCAGCATTTT. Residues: CSVRTGNNQPQHF.

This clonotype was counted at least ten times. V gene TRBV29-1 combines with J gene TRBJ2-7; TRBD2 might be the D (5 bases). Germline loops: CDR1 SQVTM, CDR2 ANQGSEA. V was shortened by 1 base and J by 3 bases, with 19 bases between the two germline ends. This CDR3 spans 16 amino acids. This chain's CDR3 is CSVEGSDNSRDYEQYF. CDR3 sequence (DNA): TGCAGCGTTGAAGGGTCAGACAATTCCCGGGACTACGAGCAGTACTTC.

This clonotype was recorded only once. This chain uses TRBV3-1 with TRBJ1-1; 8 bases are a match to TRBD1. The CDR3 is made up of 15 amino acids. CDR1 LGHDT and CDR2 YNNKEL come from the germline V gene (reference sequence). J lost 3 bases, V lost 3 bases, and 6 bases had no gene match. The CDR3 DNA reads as TGTGCCAGCAGCCAGGGGACAGGAGAGTACACTGAAGCTTTCTTT. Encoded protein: CASSQGTGEYTEAFF.

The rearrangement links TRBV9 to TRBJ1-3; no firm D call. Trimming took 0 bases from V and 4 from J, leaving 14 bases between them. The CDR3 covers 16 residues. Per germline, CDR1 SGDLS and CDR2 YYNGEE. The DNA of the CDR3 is TGTGCCAGCAGCGTAGTGGCGGGATCGGTCGGAAACACCATATATTTT. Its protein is CASSVVAGSVGNTIYF.

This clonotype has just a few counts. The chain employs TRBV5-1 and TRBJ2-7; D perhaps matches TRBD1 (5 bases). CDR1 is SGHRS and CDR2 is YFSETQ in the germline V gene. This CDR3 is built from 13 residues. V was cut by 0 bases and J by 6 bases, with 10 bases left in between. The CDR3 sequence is CASSLESGFEQYF. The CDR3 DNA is TGCGCCAGCAGCTTGGAATCAGGGTTCGAGCAGTACTTC.

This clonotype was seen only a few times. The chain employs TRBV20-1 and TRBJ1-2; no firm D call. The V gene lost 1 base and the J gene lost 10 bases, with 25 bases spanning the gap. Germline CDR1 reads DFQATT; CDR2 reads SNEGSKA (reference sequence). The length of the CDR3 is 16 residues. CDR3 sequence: CSARVHSTPSPLFYTF. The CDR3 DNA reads TGCAGTGCTAGAGTGCACAGCACCCCTAGTCCCCTGTTCTACACCTTC.

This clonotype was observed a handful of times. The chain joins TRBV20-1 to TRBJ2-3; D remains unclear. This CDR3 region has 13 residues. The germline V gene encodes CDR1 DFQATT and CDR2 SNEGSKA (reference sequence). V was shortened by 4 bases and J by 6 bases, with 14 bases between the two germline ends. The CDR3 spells CSATDGVTDTQYF. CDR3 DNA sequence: TGCAGTGCTACTGATGGGGTCACGGATACGCAGTATTTT.

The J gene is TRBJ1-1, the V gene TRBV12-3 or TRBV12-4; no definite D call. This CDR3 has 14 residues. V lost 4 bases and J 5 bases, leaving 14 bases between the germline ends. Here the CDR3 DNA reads TGTGCCAGCAGTTGGGAGGGATGGAGGACTGAAGCTTTCTTT. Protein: CASSWEGWRTEAFF.

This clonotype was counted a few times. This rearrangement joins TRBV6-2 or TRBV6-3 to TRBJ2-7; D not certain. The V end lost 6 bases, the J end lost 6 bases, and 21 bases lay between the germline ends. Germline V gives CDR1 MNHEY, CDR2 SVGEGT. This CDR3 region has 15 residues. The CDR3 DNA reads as TGTGCCAGCAGGACCCTCCGGCTCGTGTCGGGCGAGCAGTACTTC. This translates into CASRTLRLVSGEQYF.

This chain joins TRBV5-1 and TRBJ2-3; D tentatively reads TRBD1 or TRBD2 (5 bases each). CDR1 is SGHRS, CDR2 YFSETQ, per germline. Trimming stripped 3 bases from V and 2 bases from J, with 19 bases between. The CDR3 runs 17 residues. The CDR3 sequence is CASSSKIPGRITDTQYF. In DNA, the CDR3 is TGCGCCAGCAGCTCGAAAATACCGGGACGGATCACAGATACGCAGTATTTT.

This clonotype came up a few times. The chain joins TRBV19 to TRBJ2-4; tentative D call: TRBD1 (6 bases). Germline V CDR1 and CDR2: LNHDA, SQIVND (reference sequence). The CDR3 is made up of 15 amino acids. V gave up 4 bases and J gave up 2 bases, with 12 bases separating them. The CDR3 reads CASSTFTGSKNIQYF. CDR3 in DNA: TGTGCCAGTAGTACTTTTACAGGGTCCAAAAACATTCAGTACTTC.

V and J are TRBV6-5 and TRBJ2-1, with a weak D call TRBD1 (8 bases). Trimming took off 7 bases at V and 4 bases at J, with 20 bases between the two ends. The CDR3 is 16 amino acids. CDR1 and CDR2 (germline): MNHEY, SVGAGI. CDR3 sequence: CASTHTGQGGYNEQFF. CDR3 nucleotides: TGTGCCAGCACTCACACTGGACAGGGAGGGTACAATGAGCAGTTCTTC.

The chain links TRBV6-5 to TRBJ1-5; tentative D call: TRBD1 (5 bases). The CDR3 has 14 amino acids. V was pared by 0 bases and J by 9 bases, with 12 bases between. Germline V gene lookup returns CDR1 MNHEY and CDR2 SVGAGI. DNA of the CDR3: TGTGCCAGCAGTTACTCGACCGGGGGTTCGCCCCAGCATTTT. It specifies CASSYSTGGSPQHF.

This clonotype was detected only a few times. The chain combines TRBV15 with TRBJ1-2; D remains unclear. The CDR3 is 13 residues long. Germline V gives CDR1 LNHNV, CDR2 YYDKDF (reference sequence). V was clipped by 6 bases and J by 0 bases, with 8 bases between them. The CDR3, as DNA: TGTGCCACCAGGGCCGACACTAACTATGGCTACACCTTC. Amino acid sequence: CATRADTNYGYTF. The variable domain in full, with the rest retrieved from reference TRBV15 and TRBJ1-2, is DAMVIQNPRYQVTQFGKPVTLSCSQTLNHNVMYWYQQKSSQAPKLLFHYYDKDFNNEADTPDNFQSRRPNTSFCFLDIRSPGLGDTAMYLCATRADTNYGYTFGSGTRLTVV.

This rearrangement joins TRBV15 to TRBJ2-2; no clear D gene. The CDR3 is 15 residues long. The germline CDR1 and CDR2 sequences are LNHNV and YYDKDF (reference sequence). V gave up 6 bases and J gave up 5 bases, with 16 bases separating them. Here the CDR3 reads CATSLNSGGTGELFF. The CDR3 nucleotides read TGTGCCACCAGTCTTAATTCAGGTGGAACCGGGGAGCTGTTTTTT.

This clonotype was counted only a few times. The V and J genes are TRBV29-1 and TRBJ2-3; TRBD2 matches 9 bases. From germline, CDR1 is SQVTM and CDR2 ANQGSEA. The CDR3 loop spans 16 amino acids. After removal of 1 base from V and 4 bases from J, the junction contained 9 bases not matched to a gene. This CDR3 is CSVEGGAGGLPDTQYF. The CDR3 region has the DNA TGCAGCGTTGAAGGGGGTGCGGGGGGGTTGCCAGATACGCAGTATTTT.

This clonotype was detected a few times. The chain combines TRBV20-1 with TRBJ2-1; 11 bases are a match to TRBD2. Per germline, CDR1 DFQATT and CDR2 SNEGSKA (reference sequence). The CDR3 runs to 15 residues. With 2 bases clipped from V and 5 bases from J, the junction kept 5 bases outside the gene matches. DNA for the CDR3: TGCAGTGCTAGACCTAGCGGGGGGCCCCACAATGAGCAGTTCTTC. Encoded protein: CSARPSGGPHNEQFF.